The clone carrying this TCR beta chain was recorded many times. This record comes from a study of beta chain features in type 1 diabetes. Sequencing targeted expressed TCRB transcripts, as all isolated RNA had been reverse transcribed. Sequencing used immunoSEQ multiplex PCR; TCRdb keeps in-frame clones, though not all of them. The sample yields 300,000 to 400,000 clones, roughly 8% seen once. V lost 6 bases, J lost 1 base, and 3 bases stayed unmatched. CDR1 LNHDA and CDR2 SQIVND come from the germline V gene (reference sequence). The CDR3 sequence is 15 residues long. Sequencing used central memory CD4+ T cells from blood. The chain has TRBV19 and TRBJ2-6; 7 bases agree with TRBD1. The receptor was derived from a woman aged 18-29 years in good health. CDR3 in DNA: TGTGCCAGTAGAACACAGGGGTCTGGGGCCAACGTCCTGACTTTC. It translates to CASRTQGSGANVLTF.